This is a list of T cell receptor beta chains from one sample in a study of T cell responses to AZD1222 COVID-19 vaccine. Using immunoSEQ multiplex PCR, the repertoire was profiled, and TCRdb retains in-frame clones only, with some absent. The sample holds 150,000 to 180,000 clones, approximately 91% seen once. The sequences come from peripheral blood, collected after recovery from COVID-19. These TCRs come from an adult who had recovered from COVID-19. CDR3s include the opening cysteine and the closing phenylalanine or tryptophan. D genes are given only for firm matches. Size values are once, few and many counts, or a class for expanded clones, and some rows have none.

D gene	clone size	V gene	J gene	CDR3 protein	CDR3 DNA
.	.	TRBV5-1	TRBJ1-1	CASSLDQGKTEAFF	TGCGCCAGCAGCTTGGATCAGGGAAAGACTGAAGCTTTCTTT
.	once	TRBV3-1/TRBV3-2	TRBJ1-1	CASSQGSEAFF	TGTGCCAGCAGCCAAGGGTCTGAAGCTTTCTTT
.	.	TRBV5-1	TRBJ2-5	CASSPAFGEYQETQYF	TGCGCCAGCAGCCCGGCGTTTGGCGAGTACCAAGAGACCCAGTACTTC
.	.	TRBV7-2	TRBJ1-1	CASSFRTTENTEAFF	TGTGCCAGCAGCTTTCGAACTACAGAGAACACTGAAGCTTTCTTT
TRBD1	few	TRBV29-1	TRBJ1-2	CSVEGDRTNYGYTF	TGCAGCGTTGAAGGGGACAGGACGAACTATGGCTACACCTTC
TRBD1	once	TRBV29-1	TRBJ1-2	CSVVPTGGGYTF	TGCAGCGTTGTGCCTACAGGGGGTGGCTACACCTTC
.	.	TRBV7-9	TRBJ2-5	CASLPTNQETQYF	TGTGCCAGCCTCCCCACCAACCAAGAGACCCAGTACTTC
.	.	TRBV5-4	TRBJ2-2	CASSLARGGISNGELFF	TGTGCCAGCAGCTTGGCCAGAGGCGGGATTTCTAACGGGGAGCTGTTTTTT
.	.	TRBV2	TRBJ2-7	CASSEAPGRGYEQYF	TGTGCCAGCAGTGAAGCGCCCGGACGAGGCTACGAGCAGTACTTC
TRBD1	.	TRBV24-1	TRBJ1-2	CATSDFGQGAHGYTF	TGTGCCACCAGTGATTTCGGACAGGGGGCACATGGCTACACCTTC
.	few	TRBV7-6	TRBJ1-5	CASSEAGAEGQPQHF	TGTGCCAGCAGCGAGGCCGGGGCCGAGGGTCAGCCCCAGCATTTT
.	.	TRBV1	TRBJ1-5	CTSSQEQSDPFRNQPQHF	TGCACCAGCAGCCAAGAGCAGTCAGACCCGTTCAGGAATCAGCCCCAGCATTTT
TRBD1	.	TRBV19	TRBJ1-1	CASSMFGTAFTEAFF	TGTGCCAGTAGTATGTTTGGGACAGCATTCACTGAAGCTTTCTTT
.	.	TRBV5-1	TRBJ1-4	CASSPDSNEKLFF	TGCGCCAGCAGCCCGGACAGCAATGAAAAACTGTTTTTT
.	.	TRBV7-3	TRBJ1-6	CASSQSVDSPLHF	TGTGCCAGCAGCCAGAGTGTCGATTCACCCCTCCACTTT
.	once	TRBV3-1/TRBV3-2	TRBJ2-2	CASSQLTIGGELFF	TGTGCCAGCAGCCAACTAACTATTGGCGGGGAGCTGTTTTTT
TRBD2	.	TRBV19	TRBJ2-7	CASSIGTSGPYEQYF	TGTGCCAGTAGTATAGGGACTAGCGGTCCCTACGAGCAGTACTTC
TRBD1	.	TRBV7-8	TRBJ2-3	CASSPQGRSTDTQYF	TGTGCCAGCAGCCCACAGGGGAGAAGCACAGATACGCAGTATTTT
.	.	TRBV3-1/TRBV3-2	TRBJ2-5	CASSQEASAPAPDRETQYF	TGTGCCAGCAGCCAAGAAGCCTCGGCCCCAGCGCCAGATCGGGAGACCCAGTACTTC
.	.	TRBV3-1/TRBV3-2	TRBJ2-5	CASSPLIQETQYF	TGTGCCAGCAGCCCCTTAATCCAAGAGACCCAGTACTTC
.	.	TRBV9	TRBJ2-2	CASSVDRTANTGELFF	TGTGCCAGCAGCGTAGACAGGACCGCGAACACCGGGGAGCTGTTTTTT
TRBD2	.	TRBV27	TRBJ2-5	CASKRTGGPSQYF	TGTGCCAGCAAAAGGACGGGAGGGCCGTCTCAGTACTTC
.	.	TRBV2	TRBJ1-2	CASSETSTGRGYTF	TGTGCCAGCAGTGAGACAAGTACAGGCCGTGGCTACACCTTC
.	once	TRBV9	TRBJ2-1	CASSVVGDAVNEQFF	TGTGCCAGCAGCGTAGTTGGGGACGCCGTCAATGAGCAGTTCTTC
TRBD1	.	TRBV6-2/TRBV6-3	TRBJ1-5	CASSWDRANQPQHF	TGTGCCAGCAGCTGGGACAGGGCCAATCAGCCCCAGCATTTT
.	.	TRBV28	TRBJ1-5	CASRGGVQPQHF	TGTGCCAGCAGGGGGGGGGTTCAGCCCCAGCATTTT
TRBD1	.	TRBV28	TRBJ1-1	CASSIRQGRDTEAFF	TGTGCCAGCAGTATTCGACAGGGGAGAGACACTGAAGCTTTCTTT
TRBD1	.	TRBV4-3	TRBJ1-2	CASSQDIGDREGYTF	TGCGCCAGCAGCCAAGATATTGGGGACAGGGAAGGCTACACCTTC
TRBD1	.	TRBV18	TRBJ1-1	CASSPGTGTTEAFF	TGTGCCAGCTCACCCGGGACAGGGACCACTGAAGCTTTCTTT
TRBD1	.	TRBV9	TRBJ1-1	CASSPGQGALNTEAFF	TGTGCCAGCAGCCCCGGACAGGGGGCATTGAACACTGAAGCTTTCTTT
.	.	TRBV6-1	TRBJ1-2	CASSEGYGGNYGYTF	TGTGCCAGCAGTGAAGGGTACGGGGGAAACTATGGCTACACCTTC
.	.	TRBV5-8	TRBJ2-1	CASSSYNEQFF	TGTGCCAGCAGCTCTTACAATGAGCAGTTCTTC
TRBD1	.	TRBV9	TRBJ1-2	CASSPRTGGHGYTF	TGTGCCAGCAGCCCAAGGACAGGGGGCCATGGCTACACCTTC
.	.	TRBV7-8	TRBJ1-4	CASSFSRVGSTNEKLFF	TGTGCCAGCAGCTTCTCTAGGGTCGGATCAACTAATGAAAAACTGTTTTTT
.	.	TRBV2	TRBJ1-3	CASSNAGDGDTIYF	TGTGCCAGCAGCAATGCGGGGGACGGGGACACCATATATTTT
TRBD1	.	TRBV2	TRBJ1-2	CASSSTGGGYGYTF	TGTGCCAGCAGTTCGACAGGGGGCGGCTATGGCTACACCTTC
TRBD2	.	TRBV4-2	TRBJ2-7	CASSLTSGDVQYF	TGTGCCAGCAGCCTTACTAGCGGGGACGTGCAGTACTTC
.	.	TRBV24-1	TRBJ2-2	CATSGEGITGELFF	TGTGCCACCAGTGGGGAAGGAATCACCGGGGAGCTGTTTTTT
.	.	TRBV28	TRBJ1-1	CASSLSGRDTEAFF	TGTGCCAGCAGTTTATCGGGGAGGGACACTGAAGCTTTCTTT
TRBD2	.	TRBV28	TRBJ2-2	CASSLAGVPGELFF	TGTGCCAGCAGTTTAGCGGGAGTCCCCGGGGAGCTGTTTTTT
.	.	TRBV25-1	TRBJ2-7	CASSDGASYEQYF	TGTGCCAGCAGTGACGGGGCCTCCTACGAGCAGTACTTC
TRBD2	once	TRBV28	TRBJ2-3	CASSVGVIAGEDTQYF	TGTGCCAGCAGTGTAGGGGTAATAGCGGGAGAAGATACGCAGTATTTT
.	.	TRBV28	TRBJ2-4	CASSSPETENIQYF	TGTGCCAGCAGTTCGCCGGAGACCGAAAACATTCAGTACTTC
.	.	TRBV5-1	TRBJ2-2	CASSSILGGLTGELFF	TGCGCCAGCAGCTCAATACTAGGGGGGCTAACCGGGGAGCTGTTTTTT
.	.	TRBV10-1	TRBJ2-7	CASRGGAPATYEQYF	TGCGCCAGCAGGGGGGGGGCTCCCGCCACCTACGAGCAGTACTTC
.	.	TRBV28	TRBJ2-7	CASSPPGTYGYEQYF	TGTGCCAGCAGCCCCCCCGGGACCTATGGGTACGAGCAGTACTTC
.	.	TRBV27	TRBJ1-3	CASSLQGLSGNTIYF	TGTGCCAGCAGTCTACAGGGCCTCTCTGGAAACACCATATATTTT
TRBD1	.	TRBV9	TRBJ1-6	CASSREPGTEVTPLHF	TGTGCCAGCAGCAGGGAGCCGGGGACAGAAGTTACTCCCCTCCACTTT
TRBD1	once	TRBV7-2	TRBJ2-5	CASSSQGAGETQYF	TGTGCCAGCAGCTCCCAGGGGGCTGGGGAGACCCAGTACTTC
TRBD2	few	TRBV4-1	TRBJ2-3	CASSQETSAADTQYF	TGCGCCAGCAGCCAAGAGACTAGCGCAGCAGATACGCAGTATTTT
TRBD2	.	TRBV9	TRBJ2-3	CASSVETSGPTQYF	TGTGCCAGCAGCGTAGAGACTAGCGGGCCCACGCAGTATTTT
.	.	TRBV5-1	TRBJ1-1	CASSSMTPSNTEAFF	TGCGCCAGCAGCTCCATGACACCTTCGAACACTGAAGCTTTCTTT
.	.	TRBV12-5	TRBJ2-3	CASGPPERRATDTQYF	TGTGCTAGTGGTCCCCCAGAGAGGCGCGCCACAGATACGCAGTATTTT
.	.	TRBV27	TRBJ1-1	CASSYLGGNTEAFF	TGTGCCAGCAGTTACCTAGGGGGAAACACTGAAGCTTTCTTT
.	.	TRBV16	TRBJ1-5	CASSPPGHSNQPQHF	TGTGCCAGCAGCCCCCCTGGACATAGCAATCAGCCCCAGCATTTT